A selection of T cell receptor beta chains follows, all from one sample in a study of blood T cells in healthy people across ages. TCRdb ran MiXCR on the 5' RACE reads and lists one entry per CDR3 protein. The sample lists around 1,000,000 distinct CDR3 sequences, 20% to 25% occurring once. The same data also contributed to another study, on T cells of mothers and their children.

Sequenced sample: blood. The receptors stem from a girl aged 2-10 years in good health. CDR3s include the opening cysteine and the closing phenylalanine or tryptophan. A D gene is named only where the DNA matches it firmly. Expanded clones are given a class, and other clones once, few, many or no size at all.

D gene	clone size	V gene	J gene	CDR3 DNA	CDR3 protein
.	.	TRBV4-3	TRBJ1-2	TGCGCCAGCAGCCAATCTCTTCGGGATCCACAGTATGGCTACACCTTC	CASSQSLRDPQYGYTF
TRBD2	.	TRBV5-1	TRBJ2-7	TGCGCCAGCAGCTTGGACGGACTAGCGGGGGACCCATCGGTTGAGCAGTACTTC	CASSLDGLAGDPSVEQYF
.	few	TRBV4-2	TRBJ1-4	TGTGCCAGCAGCCAACCGGAGGCGGGGGCTAATGAAAAACTGTTTTTT	CASSQPEAGANEKLFF
.	.	TRBV3-1	TRBJ2-7	TGTGCCAGCAGCCAAGTCCCACACGAGCAGTACTTC	CASSQVPHEQYF
.	few	TRBV19	TRBJ2-5	TGTGCCAGTATGGGGGCGGGGAAAGAGACCCAGTACTTC	CASMGAGKETQYF
.	.	TRBV20-1	TRBJ2-1	TGCAGTGCCCGCCGGACGGGACGGGATGAGCAGTTCTTC	CSARRTGRDEQFF
.	few	TRBV7-2	TRBJ1-3	TGTGCCAGCAGCCAGAGCGCAGGGACAGGAAACACCATATATTTT	CASSQSAGTGNTIYF
TRBD1	once	TRBV3-1	TRBJ1-5	TGTGCCAGCAGCCCCCGGGACAGACAAAATCAGCCCCAGCATTTT	CASSPRDRQNQPQHF
TRBD1	few	TRBV5-6	TRBJ2-7	TGTGCCAGCAGCGAAACCTCGGGACAGACGGAGTACTTC	CASSETSGQTEYF
TRBD1	few	TRBV11-2	TRBJ1-3	TGTGCCAGCAAAACGGACAGGGAGATTGGAAACACCATATATTTT	CASKTDREIGNTIYF